Detailed here is one TCR beta chain. With a much larger clone just one base away, this may be a read error. The data belong to a study of T cells in Graves' hyperthyroidism and ophthalmopathy. The V end was cut by 0 bases, the J end by 1 base, with 10 bases between. The CDR3 spans 15 residues. Per the germline V gene, CDR1 is MNHEY and CDR2 is SVGEGT. What was amplified from RNA transcripts were TCR beta CDR3 regions. The primer set for the first-round RT-PCR of the TCR CDR3 was HTBI. TCRdb analysed the multiplex PCR reads with MiXCR anew, one entry per CDR3 protein. The sample has about 720,000 distinct CDR3 sequences, around 17% seen once.

The TCR was taken from a young man with Graves' hyperthyroidism. The sequenced sample consisted of blood. The chain combines TRBV6-2 or TRBV6-3 with TRBJ2-7; D call uncertain. CDR3 DNA: TGTGCCAGCAGTTACTCGATATCCGGGTCCTACGAGCAGTACTTC. Encoded protein: CASSYSISGSYEQYF.